The clone carrying this TCR beta chain occurred many times. This record belongs to a study of T cell repertoires in cytomegalovirus infection. At the level of the study: It was the public TCR beta signatures that indicated both CMV infection and matching HLA type.

Germline-derived CDR1 and CDR2 are MNHNS and SASEGT. The CDR3 totals 13 residues. V was shortened by 6 bases and J by 7 bases, with 15 bases between the two germline ends. TCRdb re-called the reads through MiXCR, storing one row per CDR3 protein. Here the sample spans around 280,000 distinct CDR3 sequences, roughly 15% being singletons. Sequencing was performed on PBMCs. The genes are TRBV6-1 and TRBJ1-1; D may be TRBD1 (6 bases). This receptor was obtained from a human donor in good health (CMV status not recorded). Some clones in this sample may be carry-over from other donors' samples. The CDR3 reads CASRLTGKSEAFF. The CDR3 DNA reads TGTGCCAGCAGACTTACAGGGAAAAGTGAAGCTTTCTTT.